This passage covers 22 T cell receptor beta chains from one sample sequenced in a study of blood T cell repertoires in COVID-19. Profiled with immunoSEQ multiplex PCR; TCRdb holds only in-frame clones, not every one. The data contain about 320,000 clones, about 88% of them singletons. The sequenced sample was PBMCs or T cells enriched from blood (not recorded which). The receptors come from a man aged 55 to 70 who had recovered from COVID-19.

CDR3 sequence (DNA): TGTGCCAGCAGTTCCCCCCCGACAGGGGGCGCGTCTCGCTACACCTTC. Its translation: CASSSPPTGGASRYTF. The rearrangement uses TRBV6-5 and TRBJ1-2; 10 bases are shared with TRBD1. Germline V gives CDR1 MNHEY, CDR2 SVGAGI. Germline trimming cut 4 bases from V and 9 bases from J; bases unmatched to any gene: 14. The CDR3 spans 16 residues.

The chain carries TRBV6-5 and TRBJ2-7, with 14 bases aligning to TRBD2. With V trimmed by 8 bases and J by 5 bases, 8 bases remained unmatched. The CDR3 spans 15 residues. CDR1 and CDR2 from the germline V gene are MNHEY and SVGAGI. This CDR3 is CASQVGLAGVDEQYF. Here the CDR3 DNA reads TGTGCCAGCCAGGTGGGACTAGCGGGAGTCGACGAGCAGTACTTC.

The rearrangement links TRBV5-1 to TRBJ2-3; a weak D match, TRBD1 (6 bases). V was shortened by 1 base and J by 2 bases, with 29 bases between the two germline ends. Germline V gene lookup returns CDR1 SGHRS and CDR2 YFSETQ. This CDR3 has 21 amino acids. DNA of the CDR3: TGCGCCAGCAGCTTGCTGAAAAAGGCTCGGGACATATCGAGGCCCACAGATACGCAGTATTTT. Amino acid sequence: CASSLLKKARDISRPTDTQYF.

The gene calls are TRBV3-1 (or the pseudogene TRBV3-2) and TRBJ2-3; maybe TRBD2 (6 bases). Looked up from germline, CDR1 is LGHDT and CDR2 is YNNKEL (reference sequence). V was clipped by 1 base and J by 3 bases, with 8 bases between them. CDR3 size: 14 residues. CDR3 residues: CASSQGLATDTQYF. The CDR3 nucleotides read TGTGCCAGCAGCCAAGGTCTAGCGACAGATACGCAGTATTTT.

As DNA, the CDR3 is TGCAGCGTTGACCTGGACAGGGGTGGCTATGGCTACACCTTC. It translates to CSVDLDRGGYGYTF. The chain recombines TRBV29-1 with TRBJ1-2; 9 nucleotides line up with TRBD1. The V segment lost 3 bases and the J segment 4 bases; nucleotides outside the gene matches: 6. The length of the CDR3 is 14 residues. Germline lookup yields CDR1 SQVTM and CDR2 ANQGSEA.

Here the CDR3 reads CASSQDGQLNTEAFF. The CDR3 DNA follows: TGTGCCAGCAGCCAAGATGGGCAGTTGAACACTGAAGCTTTCTTT. The J gene is TRBJ1-1, the V gene TRBV4-2; D gene ambiguous. Looked up from germline, CDR1 is LGHNA and CDR2 is YNFKEQ. Trimming took off 0 bases at V and 0 bases at J, with 8 bases between the two ends. This CDR3 has 15 residues.

The V gene is TRBV27, the J gene TRBJ1-2, with D possibly TRBD1 on 6 matching bases. Germline V CDR1 and CDR2: MNHEY, SMNVEV (reference sequence). V lost 5 bases to trimming and J lost 8 bases, with 21 bases between them. The CDR3 extends over 15 amino acids. CDR3 protein: CASSPLQGISGGYTF. The CDR3 DNA reads as TGTGCCAGCAGTCCCCTTCAGGGGATCTCGGGAGGCTACACCTTC.

The chain uses TRBV6-5 and TRBJ1-5, with 7 bases that match TRBD1. Germline assignment: CDR1 MNHEY and CDR2 SVGAGI. The CDR3 is made up of 13 amino acids. Unmatched junction bases numbered 3, after V lost 6 bases and J lost 4 bases. CDR3 in amino acids: CASRLTGNQPQHF. CDR3 DNA sequence: TGTGCCAGCAGATTGACAGGGAATCAGCCCCAGCATTTT.

The chain links TRBV18 to TRBJ1-6; a weak D match, TRBD1 (5 bases). Trimming stripped 6 bases from V and 6 bases from J, with 18 bases between. CDR3 size: 16 residues. The germline V gene encodes CDR1 KGHSH and CDR2 LQKENI. This chain's CDR3 is CASSLLRGDSNSPLHF. CDR3 coding DNA: TGTGCCAGCTCTCTCCTTCGGGGGGATAGTAATTCACCCCTCCACTTT.

Note on this clone: Other nucleotide sequences in the sample specify the same CDR3. This chain joins TRBV19 and TRBJ1-5; 9 positions agree with TRBD1. Germline loops: CDR1 LNHDA, CDR2 SQIVND (reference sequence). Trimming took 8 bases from V and 1 from J; bases not matched to a gene: 3. There are 14 residues in the CDR3. The CDR3 DNA is TGTGCCAGTTCGGACAGGGGAAGCAATCAGCCCCAGCATTTT. This encodes CASSDRGSNQPQHF.

The CDR3 DNA follows: TGTGCCAGTAGTATAGGGGGGCAGGTCAATGAGCAGTTCTTC. It is translated as CASSIGGQVNEQFF. The gene calls are TRBV19 and TRBJ2-1; tentative D call: TRBD1 (6 bases). CDR3 length: 14 amino acids. CDR1 and CDR2 (germline): LNHDA, SQIVND (reference sequence). The V and J ends lost 1 base and 6 bases respectively, with 10 bases between them.

This chain's CDR3 is CASSQDAGADTQYF. CDR3 sequence (DNA): TGCGCCAGCAGCCAAGATGCGGGGGCAGATACGCAGTATTTT. This rearrangement joins TRBV4-3 to TRBJ2-3, with TRBD2 identical over 7 bases. CDR3 length: 14 amino acids. Trimming cost V 0 bases and J 4 bases; bases outside gene matches: 1. Germline V gene data show CDR1 as LGHNA and CDR2 as YSLEER.

The V and J genes are TRBV9 and TRBJ1-1; D possibly corresponds to TRBD1 (6 bases). The germline V gene has CDR1 SGDLS and CDR2 YYNGEE. The CDR3 length is 14 residues. The V end was cut by 3 bases, the J end by 6 bases, with 15 bases between. CDR3 sequence: CASSAGQLVSEAFF. The CDR3 region has the DNA TGTGCCAGCAGCGCGGGACAACTGGTATCTGAAGCTTTCTTT.

The V and J genes are TRBV9 and TRBJ1-2, with D perhaps TRBD1 (5 bases). The ends were cut back, 0 bases at V and 8 bases at J, with 11 bases in the middle. The CDR3 loop spans 13 amino acids. CDR1 is SGDLS and CDR2 is YYNGEE in the germline V gene. The CDR3 is CASSVVGTGGYTF. The CDR3 region has the DNA TGTGCCAGCAGCGTAGTCGGGACTGGGGGCTACACCTTC.

The rearrangement uses TRBV12-3 or TRBV12-4 and TRBJ1-1; no clear D. V shed 3 bases and J shed 0 bases, with 2 bases lying between them. The CDR3 totals 12 residues. This CDR3 reads CASSFMNTEAFF. The CDR3 DNA is TGTGCCAGCAGTTTCATGAACACTGAAGCTTTCTTT.

In the case of this clone: Within the sample, other DNA sequences also encode this same CDR3. This chain joins TRBV5-4 and TRBJ1-1; D is possibly TRBD1 (5 bases). Trimming removed 2 bases from V and 5 bases from J, with 10 bases in between. This CDR3 region has 13 residues. Germline assignment: CDR1 SGHNT and CDR2 YYREEE (reference sequence). CDR3 nucleotide sequence: TGTGCCAGCAGCTTTCAGGGTGGGACTGAAGCTTTCTTT. Its translation: CASSFQGGTEAFF.

The rearrangement links TRBV19 to TRBJ2-1, with no clear D. Trimming stripped 0 bases from V and 0 bases from J, with 12 bases between. CDR1 LNHDA and CDR2 SQIVND come from the germline V gene (reference sequence). The CDR3 has 17 amino acids. This CDR3 reads CASSIDHDTLSYNEQFF. CDR3 DNA sequence: TGTGCCAGTAGTATAGATCACGACACCCTCTCCTACAATGAGCAGTTCTTC.

The chain recombines TRBV6-5 with TRBJ1-3; 8 bases are a match to TRBD1. Trimming cost V 0 bases and J 1 base; bases outside gene matches: 2. CDR1 and CDR2 from the germline V gene are MNHEY and SVGAGI. The CDR3 spans 16 residues. The CDR3, as DNA: TGTGCCAGCAGTTACTCGAGGACAGGGTCTGGAAACACCATATATTTT. Its protein product is CASSYSRTGSGNTIYF.

The chain has TRBV9 and TRBJ2-2; 9 bases match TRBD2. The V gene's germline CDR1 is SGDLS and CDR2 YYNGEE. J gave up 1 base and V 5 bases, and 3 bases lay outside the gene matches. CDR3 length: 15 amino acids. The CDR3 coding sequence is TGTGCCAGCAGACGGACTAGCGAGAACACCGGGGAGCTGTTTTTT. Its protein is CASRRTSENTGELFF.

The V and J genes are TRBV12-3 or TRBV12-4 and TRBJ2-7; D gene ambiguous. V shed 4 bases and J shed 3 bases, with 4 bases lying between them. The CDR3 loop spans 11 amino acids. The CDR3 DNA reads as TGTGCCAGCAGTTCAGACTACGAGCAGTACTTC. Its translation is CASSSDYEQYF.

This chain links TRBV9 with TRBJ2-3, with a tentative D call TRBD2 (6 bases). This CDR3 is built from 13 residues. V was pared by 3 bases and J by 4 bases, with 9 bases between. Germline CDR1 and CDR2: SGDLS and YYNGEE. CDR3 sequence (DNA): TGTGCCAGCAGCGAGCGGGTGTCAGATACGCAGTATTTT. It yields the protein CASSERVSDTQYF.

V usage is TRBV18 and J usage is TRBJ1-5; TRBD1 might be the D (5 bases). The CDR3 sequence is 15 residues long. The ends were cut back, 2 bases at V and 3 bases at J, with 11 bases in the middle. The V gene's germline CDR1 is KGHSH and CDR2 LQKENI. CDR3 sequence (DNA): TGTGCCAGCTCACCATCGGAAGGGGCCAATCAGCCCCAGCATTTT. This gives the protein CASSPSEGANQPQHF.